Following are 13 T cell receptor beta chains from one sample sequenced in a study of blood T cells in healthy people across ages (dated by TCRdb to between 2015 and 2016). The library was generated by 5' RACE. TCRdb lists the instrument as Illumina HiSeq 2500. A second PCR of roughly 7 to 11 cycles was performed with a sample-barcoded 5' primer and a J-beta primer mix. Starting from the raw public reads, TCRdb applied fastp trimming at Q25, assembled clones with MiXCR and retained in-frame beta chains. Each entry merges the rows of one CDR3 protein and shows their most common DNA and genes. The sample table records just over 800,000 distinct CDR3 sequences; approximately 59% of these occur just once. The top ten clones comprise about a quarter of the sample. Sequencing used blood. These receptors came from a man aged 30 to 39 in good health.

V is TRBV20-1 and J is TRBJ2-7, with 7 nucleotides matching TRBD2. The J call may be in error: the DNA end matches TRBJ2-5 better. Germline V gene lookup returns CDR1 DFQATT and CDR2 SNEGSKA (reference sequence). The CDR3 totals 14 residues. As DNA, the CDR3 is TGCAGTGCTAGAGCACTCCGACTAGCCCAGACCCAGTACTTC. Protein: CSARALRLAQTQYF.

The chain uses TRBV6-4 and TRBJ2-1; D unresolved. Germline loops: CDR1 MRHNA, CDR2 SNTAGT. The germline V and J ends were trimmed by 3 bases and 0 bases, with 9 bases remaining between them. This CDR3 has 15 amino acids. Here the CDR3 reads CASSETYSSYNEQFF. CDR3 DNA: TGTGCCAGCAGTGAAACTTATAGCTCCTACAATGAGCAGTTCTTC.

The CDR3, as DNA: TGTGCCACCAGTGAGGGGGACCTCTATGGCTACACCTTC. This translates into CATSEGDLYGYTF. J is TRBJ1-2 and V is TRBV24-1, with D possibly being TRBD1 (5 bases). This CDR3 comprises 13 residues. Germline V CDR1 and CDR2: KGHDR, SFDVKD. Trimming cost V 4 bases and J 4 bases, with 9 bases left between them.

The chain carries TRBV9 and TRBJ2-1, with D unresolved. Trimming cost V 4 bases and J 10 bases, with 18 bases left between them. This CDR3 contains 14 residues. Germline lookup yields CDR1 SGDLS and CDR2 YYNGEE. CDR3 nucleotide sequence: TGTGCCAGCAGCTCCCGACCCGATTCCAGGGAGCAGTTCTTC. It codes for CASSSRPDSREQFF.

This clonotype was counted once. The chain recombines TRBV5-6 with TRBJ2-7, with D maybe TRBD2 (7 bases). Trimming removed 1 base at V and 4 bases at J, with 18 bases between. Per the germline V gene, CDR1 is SGHDT and CDR2 is YYEEEE. This CDR3 region has 16 residues. CDR3 nucleotide sequence: TGTGCCAGCAGCTTGCCCCCTGGGGGGGGCAATTACGAGCAGTACTTC. It specifies CASSLPPGGGNYEQYF.

This clonotype was observed at least ten times. The CDR3 DNA is TGTGCCAGCAGTCCTACCACCCGGGCCGACTATGGCTACACCTTC. This sequence encodes CASSPTTRADYGYTF. The chain is built from TRBV27 and TRBJ1-2; no firm D call. Germline CDR1 is MNHEY and CDR2 is SMNVEV (reference sequence). Trimming took off 5 bases at V and 3 bases at J, with 16 bases between the two ends. The CDR3 has 15 amino acids.

This chain's CDR3 is CASSLWQGTPTDTQYF. The CDR3, as DNA: TGTGCCAGCAGCTTATGGCAGGGGACCCCCACAGATACGCAGTATTTT. The chain joins TRBV7-9 to TRBJ2-3; perhaps TRBD1 as D (6 bases). The CDR3 contains 16 residues. Germline V gene data show CDR1 as SEHNR and CDR2 as FQNEAQ (reference sequence). The V and J ends lost 2 bases and 2 bases respectively, with 14 bases between them. The complete variable domain, with remaining parts taken from reference TRBV7-9 and TRBJ2-3, reads DTGVSQNPRHKITKRGQNVTFRCDPISEHNRLYWYRQTLGQGPEFLTYFQNEAQLEKSRLLSDRFSAERPKGSFSTLEIQRTEQGDSAMYLCASSLWQGTPTDTQYFGPGTRLTVL.

The V and J genes are TRBV20-1 and TRBJ1-5; D unclear. V was cut by 8 bases and J by 1 base, with 9 bases left in between. The CDR3 runs to 12 residues. Germline V gene sequence: CDR1 DFQATT, CDR2 SNEGSKA (reference sequence). Here the CDR3 DNA reads TGCAGTACGAGGGAGAGCAATCAGCCCCAGCATTTT. Protein sequence: CSTRESNQPQHF.

The chain uses TRBV11-2 and TRBJ2-5; D is uncertain. TRBJ2-7 matches the DNA end more closely, so the J call is doubtful. Germline V gene lookup returns CDR1 SGHAT and CDR2 FQNNGV. The CDR3 extends over 13 amino acids. The CDR3: CASSPRRVYEQYF. In DNA, the CDR3 is TGTGCCAGCAGCCCCAGAAGGGTCTACGAGCAGTACTTC.

The V call is TRBV29-1, the J call TRBJ1-2; a weak D match, TRBD1 (5 bases). Per the germline V gene, CDR1 is SQVTM and CDR2 is ANQGSEA. This CDR3 contains 16 residues. Trimming shortened V by 0 bases and J by 0 bases, and 14 bases separated the two germline ends. The CDR3 nucleotides are TGCAGCGTTGAAGATCAGCGGCAGGGCGCTAACTATGGCTACACCTTC. Translated: CSVEDQRQGANYGYTF.

CDR3 region: CASSAREGNQETQYF. For the CDR3, the DNA is TGTGCCAGCAGCGCGCGCGAGGGGAACCAAGAGACCCAGTACTTC. The chain couples TRBV9 to TRBJ2-5; D possibly uses TRBD1 or TRBD2 (5 bases each). The germline V gene has CDR1 SGDLS and CDR2 YYNGEE. This CDR3 has 15 amino acids. V lost 3 bases, J lost 0 bases, and 12 bases lay in between.

This rearrangement joins TRBV28 to TRBJ1-2; D gene ambiguous. The CDR3 extends over 12 amino acids. Per germline, CDR1 MDHEN and CDR2 SYDVKM. The ends were cut back, 6 bases at V and 5 bases at J, with 10 bases in the middle. DNA for the CDR3: TGTGCCAGCAGACTCGGGCTATATGGCTACACCTTC. It specifies CASRLGLYGYTF.

The rearrangement joins TRBV6-2 or TRBV6-3 to TRBJ2-6, with D hard to call. This CDR3 region has 14 residues. The germline V and J ends were trimmed by 4 bases and 3 bases, with 7 bases remaining between them. From germline, CDR1 is MNHEY and CDR2 SVGEGT. CDR3 sequence: CASSSTIGANVLTF. The DNA for the CDR3 is TGTGCCAGCAGTTCCACCATTGGGGCCAACGTCCTGACTTTC.